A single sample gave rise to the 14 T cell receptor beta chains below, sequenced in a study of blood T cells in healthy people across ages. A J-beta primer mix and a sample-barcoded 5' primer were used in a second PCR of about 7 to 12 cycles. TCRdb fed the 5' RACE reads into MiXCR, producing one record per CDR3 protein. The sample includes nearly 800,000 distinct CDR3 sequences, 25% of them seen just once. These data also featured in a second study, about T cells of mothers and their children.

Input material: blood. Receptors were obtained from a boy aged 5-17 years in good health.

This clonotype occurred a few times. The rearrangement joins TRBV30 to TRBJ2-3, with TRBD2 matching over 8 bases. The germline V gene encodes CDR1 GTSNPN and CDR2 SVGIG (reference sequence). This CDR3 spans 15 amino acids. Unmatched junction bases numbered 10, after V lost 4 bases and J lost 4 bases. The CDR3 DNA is TGTGCCTGGAAAAGCGGGGGCGCCGGTCCAGATACGCAGTATTTT. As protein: CAWKSGGAGPDTQYF.

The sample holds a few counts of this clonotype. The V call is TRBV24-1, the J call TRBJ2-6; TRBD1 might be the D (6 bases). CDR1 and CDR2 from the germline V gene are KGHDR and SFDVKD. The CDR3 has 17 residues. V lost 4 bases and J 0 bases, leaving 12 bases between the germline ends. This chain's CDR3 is CATSDSGHISGANVLTF. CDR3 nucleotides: TGTGCCACCAGTGACTCGGGACACATCTCTGGGGCCAACGTCCTGACTTTC.

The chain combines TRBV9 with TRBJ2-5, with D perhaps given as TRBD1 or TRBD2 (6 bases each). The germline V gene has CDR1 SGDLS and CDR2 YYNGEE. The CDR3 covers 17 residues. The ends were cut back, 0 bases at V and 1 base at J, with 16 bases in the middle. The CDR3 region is CASSVAVGGKTQETQYF. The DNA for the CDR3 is TGTGCCAGCAGCGTAGCTGTGGGGGGCAAAACCCAAGAGACCCAGTACTTC.

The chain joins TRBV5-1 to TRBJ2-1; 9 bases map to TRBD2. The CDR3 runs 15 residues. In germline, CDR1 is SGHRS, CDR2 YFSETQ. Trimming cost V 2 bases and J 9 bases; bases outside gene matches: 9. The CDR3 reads CASSLPGLAYPEQFF. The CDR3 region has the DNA TGCGCCAGCAGCTTACCGGGACTAGCCTATCCTGAGCAGTTCTTC.

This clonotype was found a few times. The CDR3 loop reads CASQRQGPWYQETQYF. The CDR3 nucleotides read TGTGCCAGCCAAAGACAGGGGCCATGGTACCAAGAGACCCAGTACTTC. This chain joins TRBV6-4 and TRBJ2-5; 8 bases are a match to TRBD1. The CDR3 runs 16 residues. CDR1 and CDR2 (germline): MRHNA, SNTAGT. Germline trimming cut 8 bases from V and 0 bases from J; bases unmatched to any gene: 11.

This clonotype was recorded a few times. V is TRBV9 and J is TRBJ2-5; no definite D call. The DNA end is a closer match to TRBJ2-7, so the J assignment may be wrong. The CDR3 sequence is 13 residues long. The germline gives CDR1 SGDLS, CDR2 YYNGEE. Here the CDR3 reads CASSALGSYEQYF. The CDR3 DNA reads TGTGCCAGCAGTGCCCTAGGGTCCTACGAGCAGTACTTC.

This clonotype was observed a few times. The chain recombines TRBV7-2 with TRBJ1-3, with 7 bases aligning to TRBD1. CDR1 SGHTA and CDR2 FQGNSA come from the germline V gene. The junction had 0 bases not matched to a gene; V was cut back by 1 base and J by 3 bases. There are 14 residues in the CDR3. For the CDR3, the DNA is TGTGCCAGCAGCTTAGGACAGGGTGGAAACACCATATATTTT. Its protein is CASSLGQGGNTIYF.

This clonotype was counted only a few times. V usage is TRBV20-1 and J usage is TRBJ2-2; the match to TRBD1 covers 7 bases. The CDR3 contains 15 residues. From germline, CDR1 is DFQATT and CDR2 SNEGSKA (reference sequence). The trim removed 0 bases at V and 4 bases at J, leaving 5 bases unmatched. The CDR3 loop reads CSARETTGATGELFF. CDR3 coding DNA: TGCAGTGCTAGAGAAACCACAGGGGCCACCGGGGAGCTGTTTTTT.

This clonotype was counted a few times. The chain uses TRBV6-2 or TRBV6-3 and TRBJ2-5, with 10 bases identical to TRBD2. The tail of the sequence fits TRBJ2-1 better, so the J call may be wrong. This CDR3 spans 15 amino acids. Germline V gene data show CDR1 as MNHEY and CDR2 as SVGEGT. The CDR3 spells CASSYASGGQNEQFF. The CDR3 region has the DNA TGTGCCAGCAGTTACGCTAGCGGGGGCCAAAATGAGCAGTTCTTC.

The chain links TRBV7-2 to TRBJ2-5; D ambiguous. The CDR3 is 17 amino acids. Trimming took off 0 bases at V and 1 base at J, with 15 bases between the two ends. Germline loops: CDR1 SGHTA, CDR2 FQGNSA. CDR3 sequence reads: CASSLARPGTLQETQYF. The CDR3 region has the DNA TGTGCCAGCAGCTTAGCGCGGCCCGGCACCCTCCAAGAGACCCAGTACTTC.

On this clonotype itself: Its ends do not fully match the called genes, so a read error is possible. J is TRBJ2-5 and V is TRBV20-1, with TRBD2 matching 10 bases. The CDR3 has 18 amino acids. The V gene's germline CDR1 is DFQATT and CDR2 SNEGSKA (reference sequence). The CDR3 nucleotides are TGTAGTGCTAGACCCATTTTGAGCGGGGGGGCCCTCTCCTACAAGCAGTACTTC. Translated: CSARPILSGGALSYKQYF.

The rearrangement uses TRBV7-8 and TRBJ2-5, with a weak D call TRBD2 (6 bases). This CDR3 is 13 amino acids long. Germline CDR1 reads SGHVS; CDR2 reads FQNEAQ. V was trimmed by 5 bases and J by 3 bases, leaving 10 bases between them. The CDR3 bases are TGTGCCAGCAGCCTGTCTAGCGAAGAGACCCAGTACTTC. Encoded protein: CASSLSSEETQYF.

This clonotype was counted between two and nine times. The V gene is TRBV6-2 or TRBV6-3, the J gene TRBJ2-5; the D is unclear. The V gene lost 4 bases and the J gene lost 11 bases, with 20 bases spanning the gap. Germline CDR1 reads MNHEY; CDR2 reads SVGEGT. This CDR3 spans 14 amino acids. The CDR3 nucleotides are TGTGCCAGCAGTTTCGACCGGGTAAAGGTGGAGCAGTACTTC. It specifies CASSFDRVKVEQYF.

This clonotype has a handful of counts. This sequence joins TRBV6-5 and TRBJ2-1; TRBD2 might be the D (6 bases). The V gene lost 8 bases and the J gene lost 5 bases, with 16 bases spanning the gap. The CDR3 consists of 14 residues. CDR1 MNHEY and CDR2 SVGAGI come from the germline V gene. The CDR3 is CASGIQRADNEQFF. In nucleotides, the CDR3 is TGTGCCAGCGGTATTCAGCGGGCGGACAATGAGCAGTTCTTC.